A selection of T cell receptor beta chains follows, all from one sample in a study of blood T cell repertoires in COVID-19. The data were produced by immunoSEQ multiplex PCR, yet TCRdb's version contains in-frame clones alone and is incomplete. This table holds approximately 330,000 clones, approximately 88% found once. The specimen was peripheral blood. These receptors all stem from a man aged 25 to 40 with COVID-19, enrolled during active disease. The CDR3 runs from the conserved cysteine through the conserved F or W. Each record gives: V gene, J gene, CDR3 protein.

>TRBV28|TRBJ2-3
CATRNRELTDTQYF
>TRBV10-1|TRBJ2-1
CASNSGSLISRSYNEQFF
>TRBV28|TRBJ2-7
CASTTTGDSLNEQYF
>TRBV30|TRBJ1-2
CAWSTRGSYGYTF
>TRBV2|TRBJ2-3
CASNLRGGQGGSTDTQYF
>TRBV7-9|TRBJ2-3
CASSAMGRAKNTQYF
>TRBV5-1|TRBJ2-1
CASRARLAGLEQFF
>TRBV6-2/TRBV6-3|TRBJ2-2
CASSYPSVLAGLGELFF
>TRBV5-1|TRBJ2-1
CASSQGLAGAQFF
>TRBV5-1|TRBJ2-7
CASSPTRPYEQYF
>TRBV30|TRBJ1-6
CAWGAEGAFSGSPLHF
>TRBV15|TRBJ1-5
CATSREADSHQPQHF
>TRBV19|TRBJ2-1
CASSMMRGSSYNEQFF
>TRBV7-9|TRBJ2-2
CASSSTGERTGELFF
>TRBV3-1/TRBV3-2|TRBJ1-2
CASSQDSRGTGQRKKDNYGYTF
>TRBV7-2|TRBJ2-1
CASSLGDRFNNEQFF
>TRBV7-8|TRBJ1-1
CASSPMGANTEAFF
>TRBV4-2|TRBJ2-7
CASSQLAGRYEQYF
>TRBV18|TRBJ1-4
CASSPFSGNEKLFF
>TRBV6-5|TRBJ2-7
CASSQQPFSYEQYF
>TRBV6-5|TRBJ1-2
CASSYSIRVNGYTF
>TRBV3-1/TRBV3-2|TRBJ1-6
CASSQDQGTGRTPLHF
>TRBV6-6|TRBJ1-1
CASSQTPSFVPGGLTEAFF
>TRBV7-3|TRBJ2-7
CASSTGTGAGYEQYF
>TRBV6-5|TRBJ2-7
CASSYEQYSEQYF
>TRBV12-5|TRBJ2-7
CASGLVLSQGVPNEQYF